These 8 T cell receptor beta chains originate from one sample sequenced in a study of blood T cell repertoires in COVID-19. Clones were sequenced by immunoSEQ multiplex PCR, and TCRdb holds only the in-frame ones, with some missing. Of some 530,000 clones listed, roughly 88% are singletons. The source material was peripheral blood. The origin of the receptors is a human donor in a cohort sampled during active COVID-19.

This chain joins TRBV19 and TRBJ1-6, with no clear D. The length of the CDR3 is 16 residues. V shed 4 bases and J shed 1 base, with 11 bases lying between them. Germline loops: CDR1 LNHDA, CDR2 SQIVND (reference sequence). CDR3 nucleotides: TGTGCCAGTAGTAGCTCGCCGGGGTCCTATAATTCACCCCTCCACTTT. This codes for CASSSSPGSYNSPLHF.

CDR3 bases: TGTGCCACCAGCAGAGAGTTGTATAGCAATCAGCCCCAGCATTTT. It yields the protein CATSRELYSNQPQHF. The V call is TRBV15, the J call TRBJ1-5; no definite D call. The V gene's germline CDR1 is LNHNV and CDR2 YYDKDF (reference sequence). Trimming removed 0 bases at V and 0 bases at J, with 6 bases between. The CDR3 extends over 15 amino acids.

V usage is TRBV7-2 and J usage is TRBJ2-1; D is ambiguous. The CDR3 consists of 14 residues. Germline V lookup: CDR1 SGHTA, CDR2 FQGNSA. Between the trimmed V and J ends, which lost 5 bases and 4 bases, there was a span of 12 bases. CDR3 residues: CASSPPWRYNEQFF. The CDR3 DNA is TGTGCCAGCAGCCCCCCCTGGCGGTACAATGAGCAGTTCTTC.

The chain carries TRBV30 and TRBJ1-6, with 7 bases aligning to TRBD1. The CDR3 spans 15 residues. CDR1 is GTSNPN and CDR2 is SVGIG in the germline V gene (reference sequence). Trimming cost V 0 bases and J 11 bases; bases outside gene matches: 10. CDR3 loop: CAWSVPGGIIPPLHF. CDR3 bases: TGTGCCTGGAGTGTACCAGGGGGAATAATTCCACCCCTCCACTTT.

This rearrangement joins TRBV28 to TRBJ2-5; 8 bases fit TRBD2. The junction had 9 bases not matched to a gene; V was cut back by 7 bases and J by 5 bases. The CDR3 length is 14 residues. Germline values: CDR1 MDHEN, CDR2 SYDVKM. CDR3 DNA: TGTGCCAGCACAACCACGGGAGGGGGGGAGACCCAGTACTTC. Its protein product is CASTTTGGGETQYF.

CDR3 residues: CASSSRGYNEQFF. In nucleotides, the CDR3 is TGTGCCAGCAGTTCCCGGGGATACAATGAGCAGTTCTTC. V and J are TRBV28 and TRBJ2-1; D possibly corresponds to TRBD2 (5 bases). V gave up 4 bases and J gave up 4 bases, with 8 bases separating them. The CDR3 totals 13 residues. Germline CDR1 and CDR2: MDHEN and SYDVKM.

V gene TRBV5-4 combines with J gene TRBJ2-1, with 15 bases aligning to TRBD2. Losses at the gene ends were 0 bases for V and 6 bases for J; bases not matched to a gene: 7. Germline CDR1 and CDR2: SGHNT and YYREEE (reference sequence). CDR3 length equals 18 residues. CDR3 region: CASSLDSGTSGRTNEQFF. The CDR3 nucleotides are TGTGCCAGCAGCTTGGACTCCGGGACTAGCGGGAGGACCAATGAGCAGTTCTTC.

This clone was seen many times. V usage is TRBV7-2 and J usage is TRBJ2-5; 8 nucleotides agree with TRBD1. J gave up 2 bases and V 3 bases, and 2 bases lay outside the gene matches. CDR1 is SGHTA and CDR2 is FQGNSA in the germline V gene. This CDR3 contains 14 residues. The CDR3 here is CASSFNRGQETQYF. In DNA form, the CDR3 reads TGTGCCAGCAGCTTCAACAGGGGGCAAGAGACCCAGTACTTC.